Presented here are 10 T cell receptor beta chains from one specimen sequenced in a study of OX40 agonist ivuxolimab in advanced cancers. Libraries were prepared by immunoSEQ multiplex PCR; TCRdb keeps only in-frame clonotypes and omits some of them. The table lists 40,000 to 50,000 clones, roughly 90% of them singletons. Specimen: CD4+ or CD8+ T cells sorted from blood, collected in a trial of the OX40 agonist ivuxolimab. The receptors come from an adult with an advanced solid tumor such as melanoma, head and neck, liver or kidney cancer.

The chain links TRBV10-3 to TRBJ2-7; no definite D call. Trimming took off 6 bases at V and 4 bases at J, with 16 bases between the two ends. Per the germline V gene, CDR1 is ENHRY and CDR2 is SYGVKD. This CDR3 comprises 14 residues. The chain's CDR3 is CAIRPAGEAYEQYF. CDR3 bases: TGTGCCATCAGACCCGCCGGAGAAGCATACGAGCAGTACTTC.

V gene TRBV6-5 combines with J gene TRBJ1-6; 12 bases are shared with TRBD1. The V segment lost 2 bases and the J segment 14 bases; nucleotides outside the gene matches: 7. The V gene's germline CDR1 is MNHEY and CDR2 SVGAGI. This CDR3 has 15 amino acids. Here the CDR3 DNA reads TGTGCCAGCAGTTACGGGACAGGGGGCGAAAGATCCCTCCACTTT. Residues: CASSYGTGGERSLHF.

This clone appeared a single time. The gene calls are TRBV7-9 and TRBJ2-5, with a possible D match to TRBD2 (6 bases). The germline V and J ends were trimmed by 5 bases and 2 bases, with 15 bases remaining between them. This CDR3 is 15 amino acids long. CDR1 is SEHNR, CDR2 FQNEAQ, per germline (reference sequence). DNA for the CDR3: TGTGCCAGCAGCCCTGGAGGCGGGGCGCAAGAGACCCAGTACTTC. Protein: CASSPGGGAQETQYF.

This clone appeared a single time. The gene calls are TRBV6-5 and TRBJ1-1; D is ambiguous. The CDR3 sequence is 13 residues long. CDR1 is MNHEY, CDR2 SVGAGI, per germline. V was pared by 5 bases and J by 3 bases, with 10 bases between. CDR3 loop: CASSRHGDTEAFF. In DNA form, the CDR3 reads TGTGCCAGCAGTCGCCACGGGGACACTGAAGCTTTCTTT.

V usage is TRBV10-3 and J usage is TRBJ2-7; no clear D gene. Germline CDR1 ENHRY, CDR2 SYGVKD. V shed 2 bases and J shed 1 base, with 9 bases lying between them. CDR3 size: 14 residues. The CDR3 region is CAISERLESYEQYF. CDR3 DNA: TGTGCCATCAGTGAGCGGTTGGAGTCCTACGAGCAGTACTTC.

The rearrangement joins TRBV2 to TRBJ2-5, with 7 bases that match TRBD1. Germline V CDR1 and CDR2: SNHLY, FYNNEI. The CDR3 sequence is 13 residues long. V lost 7 bases, J lost 6 bases, and 8 bases stayed unmatched. CDR3 residues: CASTTGVVQTQYF. CDR3 DNA sequence: TGTGCCAGCACTACAGGGGTCGTACAGACCCAGTACTTC.

This chain links TRBV6-6 with TRBJ1-5; D not resolved. V was cut by 5 bases and J by 4 bases, with 6 bases left in between. Looked up from germline, CDR1 is MNHNY and CDR2 is SVGAGI (reference sequence). There are 12 residues in the CDR3. CDR3 DNA sequence: TGTGCCAGCAGTCATCATAATCAGCCCCAGCATTTT. It yields the protein CASSHHNQPQHF.

The CDR3 coding sequence is TGTGCCAGCAGCTTGTTCGCTTTGCCTGAAGCTTTCTTT. This codes for CASSLFALPEAFF. The gene calls are TRBV5-6 and TRBJ1-1; no firm D call. The CDR3 has 13 amino acids. V was clipped by 1 base and J by 6 bases, with 10 bases between them. The germline gives CDR1 SGHDT, CDR2 YYEEEE.

The chain recombines TRBV19 with TRBJ1-2, with 7 bases fitting TRBD1. The ends lost 8 bases at V and 4 bases at J; junction bases unmatched: 7. The CDR3 runs 13 residues. Per germline, CDR1 LNHDA and CDR2 SQIVND (reference sequence). CDR3 sequence reads: CASREQGIYGYTF. CDR3 coding DNA: TGTGCCAGTCGGGAACAGGGGATCTATGGCTACACCTTC.

The chain is built from TRBV6-5 and TRBJ1-6; tentatively, D is TRBD1 (5 bases). V was trimmed by 7 bases and J by 10 bases, leaving 17 bases between them. This CDR3 has 14 amino acids. Germline loops: CDR1 MNHEY, CDR2 SVGAGI. CDR3 protein: CASTSGQSISPLHF. The CDR3 bases are TGTGCCAGCACCTCGGGGCAGTCGATCTCACCCCTCCACTTT.